This T cell receptor (beta chain) was found in a study of blood T cell repertoires in COVID-19. Across the study: Both acute and convalescent COVID-19 samples were obtained from the United States, Italy and Spain. Sample material is recorded as cDNA or gDNA derived from T cells, B-cell-depleted T cells, or PBMCs.

Between the trimmed V and J ends, which lost 4 bases and 0 bases, there was a span of 6 bases. CDR1 SQVTM and CDR2 ANQGSEA come from the germline V gene. The CDR3 is 12 amino acids. Original methodology: Cell counts per sample came from amplifying reference gene primers. Using immunoSEQ multiplex PCR, the repertoire was profiled, and TCRdb retains in-frame clones only, with some absent. The V and J calls and clone size come from that table; D and trimming were worked out from the DNA. The repertoire holds fewer than 150,000 clones, approximately 91% seen once, with roughly a tenth in the top ten. This clone was detected only a few times.

This receptor was obtained from a man aged 50-59 years with active or convalescent COVID-19. Sequenced sample: peripheral blood. The chain carries TRBV29-1 and TRBJ1-1; possibly TRBD1 for D (5 bases). This CDR3 is CSVGTMNTEAFF. The CDR3 DNA is TGCAGCGTTGGGACAATGAACACTGAAGCTTTCTTT.